What follows are 26 T cell receptor beta chains derived from one specimen sequenced in a study of lung T cells in sarcoidosis with Löfgren's syndrome. In TCRdb, the reads were re-called with MiXCR into one record per CDR3 protein. Counted here are fewer than 80,000 distinct CDR3 sequences, 21% occurring once; the ten biggest clones make up over 2%. The sample consisted of CD4+ T cells from PBMCs. The origin of the receptors is a human donor with sarcoidosis (Löfgren's syndrome or another form), or a control subject (not recorded which).

On this clonotype: A read error is possible here, since a much larger clone lies one base away. The CDR3 does not close with the conserved phenylalanine or tryptophan, likely indicating a read error. The chain is built from TRBV4-2 and TRBJ2-1; TRBD2 aligns across 9 bases. This CDR3 comprises 16 residues. Germline CDR1 reads LGHNA; CDR2 reads YNFKEQ. V gave up 4 bases and J gave up 3 bases; unmatched junction bases: 7. The CDR3 loop reads CASSRGGRADYNEQFL. The CDR3, as DNA: TGTGCCAGCAGCCGCGGCGGGAGGGCCGACTACAATGAGCAGTTCCTC.

This clonotype was picked up a small number of times. This chain connects TRBV19 to TRBJ2-2, with D perhaps TRBD1 (6 bases). Germline CDR1 is LNHDA and CDR2 is SQIVND (reference sequence). The CDR3 is 13 residues long. Trimming took 4 bases from V and 8 from J, leaving 11 bases between them. The CDR3 coding sequence is TGTGCCAGTAGTAACAGGGTTCTTGGGGAGCTGTTTTTT. It is translated as CASSNRVLGELFF.

This clonotype was counted a few times. The rearrangement joins TRBV29-1 to TRBJ1-2; 10 bases are shared with TRBD1. The CDR3 loop spans 15 amino acids. J gave up 4 bases and V 1 base, and 6 bases lay outside the gene matches. Germline assignment: CDR1 SQVTM and CDR2 ANQGSEA. The CDR3 DNA follows: TGCAGCGTTGAAGTGACGGGACAGGGGACCTATGGCTACACCTTC. Residues: CSVEVTGQGTYGYTF.

Comments on this clonotype: Being one base from a much bigger clone, this may be a read error. The J gene is TRBJ2-3, the V gene TRBV20-1; TRBD2 is a possible D gene (6 bases). V lost 0 bases to trimming and J lost 2 bases, with 12 bases between them. CDR3 size: 15 residues. Germline-derived CDR1 and CDR2 are DFQATT and SNEGSKA (reference sequence). This chain's CDR3 is CSARDGRLNTDTQYF. In DNA form, the CDR3 reads TGCAGTGCTAGAGATGGGAGGCTCAACACAGATACGCAGTATTTT.

This clonotype was seen at least ten times. This chain joins TRBV28 and TRBJ2-7, with 8 bases aligning to TRBD2. V was pared by 6 bases and J by 4 bases, with 2 bases of the junction left unmatched. The CDR3 runs 12 residues. Per the germline V gene, CDR1 is MDHEN and CDR2 is SYDVKM. The CDR3 DNA reads TGTGCCAGCAGGCGGGAGGAGTACGAGCAGTACTTC. It translates to CASRREEYEQYF.

This clonotype was counted at least ten times. The rearrangement links TRBV28 to TRBJ2-4; unclear D gene. This CDR3 spans 16 amino acids. Per germline, CDR1 MDHEN and CDR2 SYDVKM. Trimming removed 3 bases from V and 8 bases from J, with 20 bases in between. The CDR3 coding sequence is TGTGCCAGCAGTTTTTCCCGAGCACCGCCTGTTGACATTCAGTACTTC. It translates to CASSFSRAPPVDIQYF.

This clonotype appeared many times. DNA for the CDR3: TGCAGTGCTACAGAATTCGGGGAGCTGTTTTTT. Translation: CSATEFGELFF. V is TRBV20-1 and J is TRBJ2-2, with D hard to call. The CDR3 runs to 11 residues. Germline V gene lookup returns CDR1 DFQATT and CDR2 SNEGSKA (reference sequence). V lost 4 bases to trimming and J lost 7 bases, with 7 bases between them.

This clonotype was picked up many times. The CDR3 DNA follows: TGTGCCAGCACTGGGGCCCGAACCCAAGAGACCCAGTACTTC. Translation: CASTGARTQETQYF. This rearrangement joins TRBV2 to TRBJ2-5; D perhaps matches TRBD1 (5 bases). V gave up 7 bases and J gave up 1 base, with 13 bases separating them. The CDR3 sequence is 14 residues long. Germline V gives CDR1 SNHLY, CDR2 FYNNEI.

CDR3 protein: CASSYLGGNTEAFF. CDR3 DNA sequence: TGTGCCAGCAGTTATCTAGGGGGGAACACTGAAGCTTTCTTT. V gene TRBV11-2 combines with J gene TRBJ1-1, with D tentatively TRBD1 (6 bases). V lost 6 bases, J lost 1 base, and 12 bases lay in between. Germline V gives CDR1 SGHAT, CDR2 FQNNGV. This CDR3 comprises 14 residues.

Ten or more counts support this clonotype. The chain joins TRBV6-1 to TRBJ1-2; TRBD1 agrees at 9 bases. CDR1 and CDR2 (germline): MNHNS, SASEGT. Trimming took 4 bases from V and 7 from J; bases not matched to a gene: 4. The CDR3 consists of 13 residues. CDR3 protein: CASSVDRGSGYTF. The CDR3 nucleotides are TGTGCCAGCAGTGTGGACAGGGGAAGTGGCTACACCTTC.

This clonotype was seen many times. The chain joins TRBV20-1 to TRBJ2-7; 9 bases are a match to TRBD2. Germline values: CDR1 DFQATT, CDR2 SNEGSKA (reference sequence). V dropped 5 bases and J dropped 2; count of bases not matched to a gene: 7. CDR3 length: 14 residues. DNA for the CDR3: TGCAGTGCTCGCGGGGGGGGCGATGCCTACGAGCAGTACGTC. Its protein product is CSARGGGDAYEQYV.

This clonotype has a handful of counts. The chain has TRBV7-9 and TRBJ2-1; tentative D call: TRBD2 (5 bases). This CDR3 spans 13 amino acids. Trimming shortened V by 3 bases and J by 9 bases, and 12 bases separated the two germline ends. Germline lookup yields CDR1 SEHNR and CDR2 FQNEAQ (reference sequence). CDR3 in amino acids: CASSLSPRAEQFF. The CDR3 DNA reads TGTGCCAGCAGCTTGTCCCCGCGGGCTGAGCAGTTCTTC.

V usage is TRBV12-3 or TRBV12-4 and J usage is TRBJ2-1, with 8 bases that match TRBD2. The V and J ends lost 7 bases and 4 bases, in that order; junction bases with no gene match: 9. CDR3 length equals 15 residues. The CDR3 spells CASTTGLGRYNEQFF. DNA for the CDR3: TGTGCCAGCACTACGGGACTAGGAAGATACAATGAGCAGTTCTTC.

This clonotype was observed a few times. At one end, the junction sequence differs from germline, possibly due to a read error. The chain employs TRBV2 and TRBJ1-5, with a possible D match to TRBD1 (5 bases). The germline V gene has CDR1 SNHLY and CDR2 FYNNEI. The CDR3 is 13 residues long. The CDR3 region is CGSGTEVNQPQHF. CDR3 coding DNA: TGCGGATCGGGGACGGAGGTCAATCAGCCCCAGCATTTT.

By sample fraction, this clonotype is medium-sized. The gene calls are TRBV20-1 and TRBJ2-1; 8 bases line up with TRBD1. The CDR3 covers 14 residues. Losses at the gene ends were 1 base for V and 7 bases for J; bases not matched to a gene: 6. Per the germline V gene, CDR1 is DFQATT and CDR2 is SNEGSKA (reference sequence). CDR3 loop: CSARAWTGLNEQFF. The CDR3 nucleotides are TGCAGTGCTAGAGCGTGGACAGGGTTGAATGAGCAGTTCTTC.

This clonotype was found many times. The gene calls are TRBV20-1 and TRBJ1-1; no clear D gene. The CDR3 spans 15 residues. Germline loops: CDR1 DFQATT, CDR2 SNEGSKA (reference sequence). Between the trimmed V and J ends, which lost 3 bases and 1 base, there was a span of 15 bases. DNA for the CDR3: TGCAGTGCTAGGCTTGAGGGCTTCGGGAACACTGAAGCTTTCTTT. It is translated as CSARLEGFGNTEAFF.

The J gene is TRBJ1-6, the V gene TRBV2; no clear D. The CDR3 runs to 15 residues. Trimming removed 7 bases at V and 0 bases at J, with 10 bases between. Looked up from germline, CDR1 is SNHLY and CDR2 is FYNNEI. CDR3 sequence reads: CASIQGSSYNSPLHF. The CDR3 DNA is TGTGCCAGCATCCAAGGCAGCTCCTATAATTCACCCCTCCACTTT.

As regards this clonotype: The junction does not match germline at one end; this may be a read error. The chain employs TRBV25-1 and TRBJ2-7, with 9 bases that match TRBD2. Germline V gene lookup returns CDR1 MGHDK and CDR2 SYGVNS. This CDR3 comprises 18 residues. CDR3 region: CACSDPQGPSGTSYEQYF. DNA of the CDR3: TGTGCCTGCAGTGACCCCCAAGGGCCTAGCGGGACCTCCTACGAGCAGTACTTT.

This clonotype was counted at least ten times. The V and J genes are TRBV28 and TRBJ1-2, with 7 bases matching TRBD1. The CDR3 totals 13 residues. The germline CDR1 and CDR2 sequences are MDHEN and SYDVKM. The V segment lost 6 bases and the J segment 4 bases; nucleotides outside the gene matches: 5. The CDR3 reads CASRDRVLYGYTF. DNA for the CDR3: TGTGCCAGCAGAGACAGGGTTCTCTATGGCTACACCTTC.

This clonotype was counted many times. This chain joins TRBV25-1 and TRBJ1-1, with 9 bases lining up with TRBD1. The germline V gene encodes CDR1 MGHDK and CDR2 SYGVNS. V dropped 10 bases and J dropped 2; count of bases not matched to a gene: 8. The CDR3 runs to 14 residues. CDR3 sequence (DNA): TGTGCCACGAGGGGGACAGGGCCAAACACTGAAGCTTTCTTT. Encoded protein: CATRGTGPNTEAFF.

The chain employs TRBV18 and TRBJ2-3; 10 bases line up with TRBD2. V was pared by 6 bases and J by 2 bases, with 8 bases of the junction left unmatched. This CDR3 contains 16 residues. Germline V gene lookup returns CDR1 KGHSH and CDR2 LQKENI. The CDR3 here is CASSVRTSGNTDTQYF. Written as DNA, the CDR3 is TGTGCCAGCTCGGTACGGACTAGCGGAAACACAGATACGCAGTATTTT.

This clonotype was detected ten times or more. This CDR3 reads CASRTGSSYEQYF. CDR3 in DNA: TGTGCCAGCAGGACAGGTAGCTCCTACGAGCAGTACTTC. The gene calls are TRBV27 and TRBJ2-7; a weak D match, TRBD1 (6 bases). The CDR3 consists of 13 residues. The germline V gene has CDR1 MNHEY and CDR2 SMNVEV (reference sequence). V lost 6 bases, J lost 0 bases, and 9 bases lay in between.

This clonotype was seen more than once but under ten times. The chain is built from TRBV7-9 and TRBJ1-1; possible D gene TRBD1, 6 bases. Germline values: CDR1 SEHNR, CDR2 FQNEAQ (reference sequence). This CDR3 spans 15 amino acids. V was cut by 4 bases and J by 11 bases, with 23 bases left in between. This CDR3 reads CASSSRGHAQITAFF. The DNA of the CDR3 is TGTGCCAGCAGCTCCCGGGGACACGCACAAATCACCGCTTTCTTT.

Concerning this clonotype: A much larger clone is a single base away; this may be a read error. The rearrangement uses TRBV20-1 and TRBJ2-1; maybe TRBD2 (5 bases). Germline V gene data show CDR1 as DFQATT and CDR2 as SNEGSKA (reference sequence). The CDR3 extends over 13 amino acids. The CDR3 DNA follows: TGCAGTGCGCGGACTCCATCTTACAATGGGCAGTTCTTC. This sequence encodes CSARTPSYNGQFF.

This clonotype has at least ten counts. The rearrangement links TRBV6-1 to TRBJ2-7; 8 positions agree with TRBD2. With V trimmed by 7 bases and J by 6 bases, 8 bases remained unmatched. The CDR3 loop spans 13 amino acids. Per germline, CDR1 MNHNS and CDR2 SASEGT. The CDR3 here is CASNPHSGVEQYV. The DNA of the CDR3 is TGTGCCAGCAACCCACATAGCGGGGTCGAGCAGTACGTC.

This clonotype has only a few counts. This chain joins TRBV12-3 or TRBV12-4 and TRBJ1-2; 9 bases align to TRBD1. After removal of 7 bases from V and 4 bases from J, the junction contained 10 bases not matched to a gene. The CDR3 is made up of 15 amino acids. CDR3 amino acids: CASTPWGQGLYGYTF. As DNA, the CDR3 is TGTGCCAGCACCCCTTGGGGACAGGGCCTCTATGGCTACACCTTC.